This T cell receptor beta chain was sequenced during a study of blood T cell repertoires in COVID-19. About the research overall: Whether acute or convalescent, the COVID-19 samples came from the United States, Italy and Spain. In each case, the material was cDNA or gDNA derived from T cells, B-cell-depleted T cells, or PBMCs.

The CDR3 is made up of 16 amino acids. Germline loops: CDR1 MNHEY, CDR2 SMNVEV (reference sequence). J was trimmed by 3 bases and V by 3 bases; bases with no gene match: 7. Data came from immunoSEQ multiplex PCR; TCRdb stores just in-frame clones and leaves some out. The sample has around 300,000 clones, under 90% seen once. The source of this sequence is a woman aged 50 to 60 who had recovered from COVID-19. Sequencing was performed on peripheral blood. The rearrangement uses TRBV27 and TRBJ2-1, with 8 bases that match TRBD1. CDR3 sequence (DNA): TGTGCCAGCAGTTTTTATTTGACAGGGGACTACAATGAGCAGTTCTTC. Protein product: CASSFYLTGDYNEQFF.